The subject of this entry is one T cell receptor beta chain. The source of the sample is a study of control samples from healthy donors and cancer patients. The protocol was immunoSEQ multiplex PCR, while the TCRdb copy is restricted to in-frame clones and leaves out a portion. The sample has about 94,000 clones, 70% to 90% seen once. Germline CDR1 reads LGHNA; CDR2 reads YNFKEQ. Germline trimming cut 4 bases from V and 8 bases from J; bases unmatched to any gene: 9. The CDR3 has 15 amino acids. The chain is built from TRBV4-2 and TRBJ1-2; 11 bases map to TRBD1. Sequencing input: blood. The source is a woman aged 45 to 65 in good health. CDR3 nucleotide sequence: TGTGCCAGCAGCCGGACAGGGGGCGGTATGAGGGGCTACACCTTC. The encoded protein is CASSRTGGGMRGYTF.